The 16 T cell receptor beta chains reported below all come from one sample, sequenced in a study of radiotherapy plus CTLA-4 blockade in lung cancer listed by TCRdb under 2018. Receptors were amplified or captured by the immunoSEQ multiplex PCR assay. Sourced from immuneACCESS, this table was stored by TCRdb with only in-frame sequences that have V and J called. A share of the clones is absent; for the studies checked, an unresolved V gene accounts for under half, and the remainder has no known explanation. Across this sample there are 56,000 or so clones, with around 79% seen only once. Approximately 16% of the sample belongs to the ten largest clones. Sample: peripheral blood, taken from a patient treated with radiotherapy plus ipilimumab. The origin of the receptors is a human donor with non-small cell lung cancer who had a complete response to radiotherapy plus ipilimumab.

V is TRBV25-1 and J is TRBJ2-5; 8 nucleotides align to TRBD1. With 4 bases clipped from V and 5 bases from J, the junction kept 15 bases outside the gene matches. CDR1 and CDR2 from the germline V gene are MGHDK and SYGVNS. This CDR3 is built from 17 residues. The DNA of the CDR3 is TGTGCCAGCAGTGGCCATCTTCAGACAGGGGTCAGGGAGACCCAGTACTTC. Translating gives CASSGHLQTGVRETQYF.

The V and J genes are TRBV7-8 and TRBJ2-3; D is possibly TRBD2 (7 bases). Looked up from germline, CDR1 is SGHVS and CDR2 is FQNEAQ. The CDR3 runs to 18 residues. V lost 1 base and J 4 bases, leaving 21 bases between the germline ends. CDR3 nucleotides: TGTGCCAGCAGCTTAGTATTGGGGGGGCGAGGGATTGCAGATACGCAGTATTTT. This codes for CASSLVLGGRGIADTQYF. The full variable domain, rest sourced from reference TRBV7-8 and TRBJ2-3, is GAGVSQSPRYKVAKRGQDVALRCDPISGHVSLFWYQQALGQGPEFLTYFQNEAQLDKSGLPSDRFFAERPEGSVSTLKIQRTQQEDSAVYLCASSLVLGGRGIADTQYFGPGTRLTVL.

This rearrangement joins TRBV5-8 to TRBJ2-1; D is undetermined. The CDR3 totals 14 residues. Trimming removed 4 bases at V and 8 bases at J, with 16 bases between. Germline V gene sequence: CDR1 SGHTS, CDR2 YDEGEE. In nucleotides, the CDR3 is TGTGCCAGCAGCGAGGATCCCCGCACGTATGAGCAGTTCTTC. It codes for CASSEDPRTYEQFF.

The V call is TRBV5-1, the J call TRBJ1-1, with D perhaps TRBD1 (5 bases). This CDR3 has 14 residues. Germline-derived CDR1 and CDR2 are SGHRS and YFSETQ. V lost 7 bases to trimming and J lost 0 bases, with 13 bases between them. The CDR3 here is CASSGKALNTEAFF. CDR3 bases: TGCGCCAGCTCAGGGAAGGCCCTGAACACTGAAGCTTTCTTT.

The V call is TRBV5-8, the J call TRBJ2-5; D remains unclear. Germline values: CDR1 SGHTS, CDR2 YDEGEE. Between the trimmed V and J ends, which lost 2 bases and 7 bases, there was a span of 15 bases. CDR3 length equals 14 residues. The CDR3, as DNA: TGTGCCAGCAGCTTAGGAACGCCTACAGTGACCCAGTACTTC. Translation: CASSLGTPTVTQYF.

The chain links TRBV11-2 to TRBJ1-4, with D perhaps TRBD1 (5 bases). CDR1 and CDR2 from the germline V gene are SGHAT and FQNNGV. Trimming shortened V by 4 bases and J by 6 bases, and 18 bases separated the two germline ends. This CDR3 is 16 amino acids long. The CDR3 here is CASSSMLRGVDEKLFF. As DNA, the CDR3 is TGTGCCAGCAGCTCCATGCTTAGGGGTGTGGATGAAAAACTGTTTTTT.

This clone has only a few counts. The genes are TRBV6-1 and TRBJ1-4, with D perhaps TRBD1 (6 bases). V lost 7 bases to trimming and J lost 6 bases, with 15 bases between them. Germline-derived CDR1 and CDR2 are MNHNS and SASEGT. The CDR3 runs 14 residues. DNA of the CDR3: TGTGCCAGCAACTTACTGGGACAAGATGAAAAACTGTTTTTT. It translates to CASNLLGQDEKLFF.

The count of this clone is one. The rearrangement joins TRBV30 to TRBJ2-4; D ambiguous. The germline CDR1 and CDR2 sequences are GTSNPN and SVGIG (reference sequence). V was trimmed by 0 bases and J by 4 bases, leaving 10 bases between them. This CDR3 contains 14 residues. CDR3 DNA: TGTGCCTGGAGTGTACCCAGGAAGAAAAACATTCAGTACTTC. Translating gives CAWSVPRKKNIQYF.

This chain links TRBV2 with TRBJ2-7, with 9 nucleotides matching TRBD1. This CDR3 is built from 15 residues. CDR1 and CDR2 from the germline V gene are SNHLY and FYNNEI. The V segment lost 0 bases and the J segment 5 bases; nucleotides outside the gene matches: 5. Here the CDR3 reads CASSEARGQGNEQYF. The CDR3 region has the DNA TGTGCCAGCAGTGAAGCGAGAGGACAGGGGAACGAGCAGTACTTC.

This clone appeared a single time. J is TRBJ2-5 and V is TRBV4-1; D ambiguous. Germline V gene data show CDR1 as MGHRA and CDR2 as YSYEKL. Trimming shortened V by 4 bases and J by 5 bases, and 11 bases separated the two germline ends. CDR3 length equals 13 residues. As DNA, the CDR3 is TGCGCCAGCAGCCGATGGCAGAAGGAGACCCAGTACTTC. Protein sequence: CASSRWQKETQYF.

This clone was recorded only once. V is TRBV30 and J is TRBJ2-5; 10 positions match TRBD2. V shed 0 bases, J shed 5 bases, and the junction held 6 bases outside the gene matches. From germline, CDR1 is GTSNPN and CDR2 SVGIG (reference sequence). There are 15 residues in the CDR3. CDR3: CAWSVKRGGFETQYF. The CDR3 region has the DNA TGTGCCTGGAGTGTAAAGCGGGGGGGCTTTGAGACCCAGTACTTC.

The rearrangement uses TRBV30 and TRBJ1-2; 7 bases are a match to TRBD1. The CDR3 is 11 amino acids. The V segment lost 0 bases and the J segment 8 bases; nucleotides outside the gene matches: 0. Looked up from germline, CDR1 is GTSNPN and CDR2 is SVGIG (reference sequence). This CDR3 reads CAWSVQGGYTF. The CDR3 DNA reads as TGTGCCTGGAGTGTACAGGGGGGCTACACCTTC.

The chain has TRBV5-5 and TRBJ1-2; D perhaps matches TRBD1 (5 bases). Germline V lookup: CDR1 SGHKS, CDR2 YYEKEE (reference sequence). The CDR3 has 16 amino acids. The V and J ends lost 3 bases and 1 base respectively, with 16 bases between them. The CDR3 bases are TGTGCCAGCAGCTGGCCATTAAGGGGCCTTAACTATGGCTACACCTTC. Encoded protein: CASSWPLRGLNYGYTF.

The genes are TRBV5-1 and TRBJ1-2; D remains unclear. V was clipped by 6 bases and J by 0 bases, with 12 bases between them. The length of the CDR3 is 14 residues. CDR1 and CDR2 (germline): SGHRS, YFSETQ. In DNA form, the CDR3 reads TGCGCCAGCACTTGGAGTGATACTAACTATGGCTACACCTTC. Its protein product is CASTWSDTNYGYTF.

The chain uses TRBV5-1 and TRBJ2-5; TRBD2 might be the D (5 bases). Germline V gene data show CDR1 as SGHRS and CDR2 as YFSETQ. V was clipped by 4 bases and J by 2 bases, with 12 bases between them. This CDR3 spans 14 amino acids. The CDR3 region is CASSPFPGQETQYF. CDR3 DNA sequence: TGCGCCAGCAGCCCTTTTCCGGGGCAAGAGACCCAGTACTTC.

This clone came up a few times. CDR3 region: CASSLGQGYEQYF. The CDR3 coding sequence is TGCGCCAGCAGTCTCGGACAGGGCTACGAGCAGTACTTC. The genes are TRBV10-2 and TRBJ2-7; 8 bases line up with TRBD1. The CDR3 is 13 amino acids. Germline values: CDR1 WSHSY, CDR2 SAAADI. V dropped 5 bases and J dropped 3; count of bases not matched to a gene: 3.